These 4 T cell receptor beta chains came from one sample sequenced in a study of blood T cells in healthy people across ages. It was with a sample-barcoded 5' primer and a J-beta primer mix that a second PCR of roughly 7 to 12 cycles was run. TCRdb re-analysed the 5' RACE reads in MiXCR, keeping a single row per CDR3 protein. This table has 1.5 million to 2 million distinct CDR3 sequences, approximately 50% appearing once. The specimen sequenced was blood. The receptors shown here come from a middle-aged woman in good health.

This clonotype appeared a few times. DNA of the CDR3: TGTGCCAGCAGCTTAGGAGGAGGGGGCCCCACCTACGAGCAGTACTTC. It translates to CASSLGGGGPTYEQYF. V usage is TRBV7-2 and J usage is TRBJ2-7; possible D gene TRBD1, 7 bases. The V and J ends lost 1 base and 2 bases respectively, with 15 bases between them. This CDR3 is built from 16 residues. Germline assignment: CDR1 SGHTA and CDR2 FQGNSA.

This rearrangement joins TRBV12-3 or TRBV12-4 to TRBJ2-1; 8 bases map to TRBD1. This CDR3 contains 13 residues. J gave up 6 bases and V 7 bases, and 5 bases lay outside the gene matches. The CDR3 DNA follows: TGTGCCAGCAACCTACAGGGGGTCAATGAGCAGTTCTTC. It translates to CASNLQGVNEQFF.

In its sample, this clonotype was seen a few times. This sequence joins TRBV7-9 and TRBJ2-1; TRBD2 agrees at 10 bases. The germline gives CDR1 SEHNR, CDR2 FQNEAQ (reference sequence). This CDR3 comprises 15 residues. The V gene end was trimmed by 1 base and the J gene end by 6 bases; junction bases not matched to a gene: 3. The CDR3 nucleotides are TGTGCCAGCAGCTTAGTTAGCGGGGGGCCCAATGAGCAGTTCTTC. It yields the protein CASSLVSGGPNEQFF.

The V call is TRBV14, the J call TRBJ2-3, with D unresolved. The CDR3 is made up of 14 amino acids. From germline, CDR1 is SGHDN and CDR2 FVKESK. V lost 2 bases and J lost 2, with 8 bases in between. This chain's CDR3 is CASSQTQLTDTQYF. The CDR3 region has the DNA TGTGCCAGCAGCCAAACTCAACTCACAGATACGCAGTATTTT.